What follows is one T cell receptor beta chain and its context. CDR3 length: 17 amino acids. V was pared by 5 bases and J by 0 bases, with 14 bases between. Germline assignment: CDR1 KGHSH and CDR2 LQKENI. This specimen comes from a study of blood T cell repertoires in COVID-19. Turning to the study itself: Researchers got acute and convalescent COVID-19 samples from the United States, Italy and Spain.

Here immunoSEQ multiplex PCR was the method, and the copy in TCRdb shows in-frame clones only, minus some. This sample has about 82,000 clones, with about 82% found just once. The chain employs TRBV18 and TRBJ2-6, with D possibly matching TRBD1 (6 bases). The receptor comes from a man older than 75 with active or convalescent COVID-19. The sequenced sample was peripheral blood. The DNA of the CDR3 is TGTGCCAGCTCAAAGACAGGACGGCGCTCTGGGGCCAACGTCCTGACTTTC. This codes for CASSKTGRRSGANVLTF.